The rows below give T cell receptor beta chains drawn from one sample of a study of shared clonotypes between healthy human individuals. TCRdb keeps only in-frame clones here, not all; method: immunoSEQ multiplex PCR. The repertoire has some 2,500,000 clones, less than 95% of them found once; the top ten carry approximately 0.4%. Sequenced material: naive CD4+ T cells from PBMCs. These receptors originate from a man between 18 and 29 years old in good health. Some clones in this sample may be carry-over from other donors' samples. Each CDR3 is given with its conserved first and last residue. Each record gives: V gene, J gene, D gene, clone size, CDR3 protein, CDR3 DNA. D genes are given only for firm matches. Some rows have no size entry. The others give once, few or many, or a class for an expanded clone.

V: TRBV7-9; J: TRBJ2-7; D: -; size: once; CDR3: CASSHHRDGKSYEQYF; DNA: TGTGCCAGCAGCCACCATAGGGACGGGAAGTCCTACGAGCAGTACTTC
V: TRBV7-9; J: TRBJ1-1; D: TRBD1; size: -; CDR3: CASSPRQGWGTEAFF; DNA: TGTGCCAGCAGCCCAAGACAGGGTTGGGGCACTGAAGCTTTCTTT
V: TRBV18; J: TRBJ1-5; D: TRBD1; size: -; CDR3: CASSPTGAGNQPQHF; DNA: TGTGCCAGCTCACCGACAGGGGCTGGCAATCAGCCCCAGCATTTT
V: TRBV29-1; J: TRBJ1-1; D: -; size: -; CDR3: CSVEMAGGDLAFF; DNA: TGCAGCGTTGAGATGGCAGGTGGGGATCTGGCTTTCTTT
V: TRBV9; J: TRBJ2-7; D: -; size: -; CDR3: CASSALGRATLGEQYF; DNA: TGTGCCAGCAGCGCGCTAGGACGGGCGACCCTCGGCGAGCAGTACTTC
V: TRBV30; J: TRBJ1-6; D: -; size: -; CDR3: CAWSRAADSPLHF; DNA: TGTGCCTGGTCACGGGCCGCGGATTCACCCCTCCACTTT
V: TRBV11-2; J: TRBJ2-2; D: -; size: -; CDR3: CAGSPIRNTGELFF; DNA: TGTGCCGGCAGCCCAATCCGGAACACCGGGGAGCTGTTTTTT
V: TRBV28; J: TRBJ2-7; D: TRBD1; size: -; CDR3: CASSSNTGTANF; DNA: TGTGCCAGCAGTAGCAACACCGGGACAGCAAACTTC
V: TRBV28; J: TRBJ2-1; D: TRBD1; size: -; CDR3: CASRGTGYNEQFF; DNA: TGTGCCAGCAGAGGGACAGGTTACAATGAGCAGTTCTTC
V: TRBV5-5; J: TRBJ2-5; D: -; size: -; CDR3: CASSLGFGVRETQYF; DNA: TGTGCCAGCAGCTTGGGTTTTGGGGTTCGAGAGACCCAGTACTTC
V: TRBV25-1; J: TRBJ2-7; D: TRBD1; size: -; CDR3: CASSESGQGRAYF; DNA: TGTGCCAGCAGTGAATCAGGACAGGGGAGAGCGTACTTC
V: TRBV9; J: TRBJ1-4; D: -; size: -; CDR3: CASSVAGGREKLFF; DNA: TGTGCCAGCAGCGTAGCGGGGGGTCGGGAAAAACTGTTTTTT
V: TRBV4-1; J: TRBJ2-6; D: TRBD1; size: -; CDR3: CASSQDHRTGSGANVLTF; DNA: TGCGCCAGCAGCCAAGATCATCGGACAGGCTCTGGGGCCAACGTCCTGACTTTC
V: TRBV15; J: TRBJ2-5; D: -; size: -; CDR3: CATSRALAEQETQYF; DNA: TGTGCCACCAGCAGAGCTCTAGCTGAGCAAGAGACCCAGTACTTC
V: TRBV10-3; J: TRBJ2-1; D: TRBD1; size: -; CDR3: CAIREDRGRNEQFF; DNA: TGTGCCATCAGGGAGGACAGGGGACGCAATGAGCAGTTCTTC
V: TRBV5-4; J: TRBJ1-2; D: TRBD1; size: -; CDR3: CASSPGQLYGYTF; DNA: TGTGCCAGCAGCCCGGGACAGCTCTATGGCTACACCTTC
V: TRBV14; J: TRBJ2-7; D: TRBD2; size: -; CDR3: CASSQDLTSGSYEQYF; DNA: TGTGCCAGCAGCCAAGATCTAACTAGCGGCTCCTACGAGCAGTACTTC
V: TRBV6-1; J: TRBJ2-3; D: -; size: -; CDR3: CASRTGVVDTQYF; DNA: TGTGCCAGCAGGACCGGAGTTGTGGATACGCAGTATTTT
V: TRBV6-6; J: TRBJ1-1; D: -; size: -; CDR3: CASSYSPGPEAFF; DNA: TGTGCCAGCAGTTACTCGCCGGGGCCCGAAGCTTTCTTT
V: TRBV25-1; J: TRBJ1-2; D: -; size: once; CDR3: CASSVDRAGGYTF; DNA: TGTGCCAGCAGTGTGGATCGGGCGGGTGGCTACACCTTC
V: TRBV28; J: TRBJ2-2; D: -; size: -; CDR3: CASTRWGGGTGELFF; DNA: TGTGCCAGCACTCGGTGGGGTGGCGGAACCGGGGAGCTGTTTTTT
V: TRBV5-1; J: TRBJ2-1; D: TRBD2; size: -; CDR3: CASSFPMGLAGVPNEQFF; DNA: TGCGCCAGCAGCTTTCCCATGGGGCTAGCGGGAGTACCTAATGAGCAGTTCTTC
V: TRBV7-9; J: TRBJ2-3; D: -; size: -; CDR3: CASSLGAARGDTQYF; DNA: TGTGCCAGCAGCTTAGGGGCCGCCCGGGGGGATACGCAGTATTTT
V: TRBV30; J: TRBJ1-4; D: -; size: few; CDR3: CAWSKGFGGNEKLFF; DNA: TGTGCCTGGAGTAAGGGATTCGGAGGGAATGAAAAACTGTTTTTT
V: TRBV4-1; J: TRBJ1-6; D: -; size: -; CDR3: CASSPPDGGGISPLHF; DNA: TGCGCCAGCAGCCCACCCGACGGGGGCGGTATTTCACCCCTCCACTTT
V: TRBV9; J: TRBJ2-3; D: -; size: -; CDR3: CASSPLLGGNTDTQYF; DNA: TGTGCCAGCAGCCCACTACTGGGGGGTAACACAGATACGCAGTATTTT
V: TRBV27; J: TRBJ1-2; D: -; size: once; CDR3: CASSVQGNYGYTF; DNA: TGTGCCAGCAGTGTCCAGGGGAACTATGGCTACACCTTC
V: TRBV5-1; J: TRBJ2-7; D: TRBD1; size: -; CDR3: CASSNRGTAYEQYF; DNA: TGCGCCAGCAGCAACCGTGGGACAGCCTACGAGCAGTACTTC
V: TRBV7-8; J: TRBJ1-2; D: -; size: -; CDR3: CASSVRDSYPSNYGYTF; DNA: TGTGCCAGCAGCGTCCGGGACTCTTACCCCTCTAACTATGGCTACACCTTC
V: TRBV19; J: TRBJ2-6; D: TRBD1; size: once; CDR3: CASRGDRRPSGANVLTF; DNA: TGTGCCAGTAGAGGGGACAGGAGACCCTCTGGGGCCAACGTCCTGACTTTC
V: TRBV7-9; J: TRBJ2-2; D: TRBD2; size: -; CDR3: CASSLASGSGTGELFF; DNA: TGTGCCAGCAGCTTAGCTAGCGGGAGCGGCACCGGGGAGCTGTTTTTT